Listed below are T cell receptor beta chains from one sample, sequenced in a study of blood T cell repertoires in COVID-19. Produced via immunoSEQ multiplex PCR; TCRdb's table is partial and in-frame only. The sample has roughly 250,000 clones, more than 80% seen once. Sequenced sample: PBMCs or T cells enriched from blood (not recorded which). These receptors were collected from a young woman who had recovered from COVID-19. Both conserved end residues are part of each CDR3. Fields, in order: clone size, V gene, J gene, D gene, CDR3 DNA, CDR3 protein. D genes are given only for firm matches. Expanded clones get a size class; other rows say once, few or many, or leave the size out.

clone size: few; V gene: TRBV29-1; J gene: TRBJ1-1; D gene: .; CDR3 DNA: TGCAGCGTTGCCGGACAGTCGGCTGAAGCTTTCTTT; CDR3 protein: CSVAGQSAEAFF
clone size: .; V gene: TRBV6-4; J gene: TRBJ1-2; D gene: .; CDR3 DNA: TGTGCCAGCAGTGAATACACCTCTAGGGGCTATGGCTACACCTTC; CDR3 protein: CASSEYTSRGYGYTF
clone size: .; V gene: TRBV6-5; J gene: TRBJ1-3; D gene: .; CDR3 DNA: TGTGCCAGCAGTCCAGGGTTCTCTGGAAACACCATATATTTT; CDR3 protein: CASSPGFSGNTIYF
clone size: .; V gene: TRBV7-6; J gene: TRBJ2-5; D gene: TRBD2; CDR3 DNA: TGTGCCAGCAGCGCGGGAGGGGGGCTGGAGACCCAGTACTTC; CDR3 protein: CASSAGGGLETQYF
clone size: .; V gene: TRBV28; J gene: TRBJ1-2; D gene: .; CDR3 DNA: TGTGCCAGCAGGGGAGAGCCGTTTGGCTACACCTTC; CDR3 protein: CASRGEPFGYTF
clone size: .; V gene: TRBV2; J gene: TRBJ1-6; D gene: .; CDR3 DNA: TGTGCCAGCAGTGGAGGTAGGGGCAATTCACCCCTCCACTTT; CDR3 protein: CASSGGRGNSPLHF
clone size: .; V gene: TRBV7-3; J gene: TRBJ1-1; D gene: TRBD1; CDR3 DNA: TGTGCCAGCAGCTTAACGGGGGACAGGGGAGCTTTCTTT; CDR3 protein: CASSLTGDRGAFF
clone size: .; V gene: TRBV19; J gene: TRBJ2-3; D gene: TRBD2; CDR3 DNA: TGTGCCACTGACGTCCGGGGGGGATTCACAGATACGCAGTATTTT; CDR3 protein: CATDVRGGFTDTQYF
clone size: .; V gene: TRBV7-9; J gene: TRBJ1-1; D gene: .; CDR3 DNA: TGTGCCAGCAGCTTAGGGCCGTTACAGGGGAACACTGAAGCTTTCTTT; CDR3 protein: CASSLGPLQGNTEAFF
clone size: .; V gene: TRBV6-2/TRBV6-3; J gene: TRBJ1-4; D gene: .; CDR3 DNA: TGTGCCAGCAGTTATGTCGGAGGGGCGGGTGAAAAACTGTTTTTT; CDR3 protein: CASSYVGGAGEKLFF
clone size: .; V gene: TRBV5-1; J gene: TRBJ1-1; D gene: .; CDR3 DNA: TGCGCCAGCAGCCGTGTCCAGGGGCTCGACACTGAAGCTTTCTTT; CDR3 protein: CASSRVQGLDTEAFF
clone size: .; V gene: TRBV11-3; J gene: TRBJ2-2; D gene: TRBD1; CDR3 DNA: TGTGCCAGCAGCTTTTCAAGGACAGGGGGTTCGGCCGGGGAGCTGTTTTTT; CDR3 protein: CASSFSRTGGSAGELFF
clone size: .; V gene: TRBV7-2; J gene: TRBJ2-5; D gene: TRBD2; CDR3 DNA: TGTGCCAGCAGCTCAAGGACTAGCGGGGCAGAGACCCAGTACTTC; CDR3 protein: CASSSRTSGAETQYF
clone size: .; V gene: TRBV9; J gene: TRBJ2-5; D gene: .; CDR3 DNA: TGTGCCAGCAGCGTAGGACTCCAAGAGACCCAGTACTTC; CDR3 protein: CASSVGLQETQYF
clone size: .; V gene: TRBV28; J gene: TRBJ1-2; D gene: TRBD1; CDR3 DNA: TGTGCCAGCAGGGACCCTTGGACAGGGGGTGGCTACACCTTC; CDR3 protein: CASRDPWTGGGYTF
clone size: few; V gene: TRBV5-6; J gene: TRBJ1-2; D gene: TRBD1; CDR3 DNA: TGTGCCACCCAAGGGAACGGACAGGGCGCCTATGGCTACACCTTC; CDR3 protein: CATQGNGQGAYGYTF
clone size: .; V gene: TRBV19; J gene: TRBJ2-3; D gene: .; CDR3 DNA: TGTGCCAGTAAAAGTTGGGCAGCCAACACAGATACGCAGTATTTT; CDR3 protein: CASKSWAANTDTQYF
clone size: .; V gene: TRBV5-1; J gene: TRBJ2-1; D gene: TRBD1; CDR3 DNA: TGCGCCAGCAGCCCACAGGGGAGCTCCTACAATGAGCAGTTCTTC; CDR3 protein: CASSPQGSSYNEQFF
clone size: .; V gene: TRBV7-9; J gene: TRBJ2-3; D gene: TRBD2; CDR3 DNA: TGTGCCAGCAGCTTATCTAGCGGGGGAATAACAGATACGCAGTATTTT; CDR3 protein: CASSLSSGGITDTQYF
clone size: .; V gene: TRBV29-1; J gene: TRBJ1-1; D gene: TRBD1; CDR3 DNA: TGCAGCGTGGGCCGGACAGGGTTTATGGACACTGAAGCTTTCTTT; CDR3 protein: CSVGRTGFMDTEAFF
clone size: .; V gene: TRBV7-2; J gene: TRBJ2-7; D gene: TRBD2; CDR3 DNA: TGTGCCAGCAGCGCCGCCGGACTAGCGGGGAACGAGCAGTACTTC; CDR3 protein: CASSAAGLAGNEQYF
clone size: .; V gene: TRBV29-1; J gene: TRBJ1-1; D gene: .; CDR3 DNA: TGCAGCGTTGGGGAGGGAAACACTGAAGCTTTCTTT; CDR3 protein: CSVGEGNTEAFF
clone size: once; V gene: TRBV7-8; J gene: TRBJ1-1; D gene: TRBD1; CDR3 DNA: TGTGCCAGCAGCTACCGGGACAGAGATACTGAAGCTTTCTTT; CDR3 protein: CASSYRDRDTEAFF
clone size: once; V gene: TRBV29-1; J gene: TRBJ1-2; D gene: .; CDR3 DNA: TGCAGCGTACGGGACACCAAAAGGGGATTATATGGCTACACCTTC; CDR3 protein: CSVRDTKRGLYGYTF
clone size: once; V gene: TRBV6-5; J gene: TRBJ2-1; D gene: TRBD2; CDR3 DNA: TGTGCGGGGGGGAGGCAGCGCGGTGGTGAGCAGTTCTTC; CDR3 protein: CAGGRQRGGEQFF
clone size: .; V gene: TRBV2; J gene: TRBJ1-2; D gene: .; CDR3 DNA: TGTGCCAGCTTATTTTCGAGTTCCTATGGCTACACCTTC; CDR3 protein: CASLFSSSYGYTF
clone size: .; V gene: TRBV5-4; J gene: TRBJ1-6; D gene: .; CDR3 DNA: TGTGCCAGCAGCTTGGGCCCCAGCTCCTATAATTCACCCCTCCACTTT; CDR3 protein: CASSLGPSSYNSPLHF
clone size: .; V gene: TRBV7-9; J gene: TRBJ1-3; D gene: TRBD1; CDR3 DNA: TGTGCCAGCAGCCGCACCCCGACAGGGGAGAGAAACACCATATATTTT; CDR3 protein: CASSRTPTGERNTIYF
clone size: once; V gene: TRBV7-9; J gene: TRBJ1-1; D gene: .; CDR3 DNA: TGTGCCAGCAGCTTAAGCGCTGAAGCTTTCTTT; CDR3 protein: CASSLSAEAFF
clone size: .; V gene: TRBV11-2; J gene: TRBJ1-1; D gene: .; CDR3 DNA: TGTGCCAGCAGCTTAGAATTACATAAACCGAACACTGAAGCTTTCTTT; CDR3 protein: CASSLELHKPNTEAFF
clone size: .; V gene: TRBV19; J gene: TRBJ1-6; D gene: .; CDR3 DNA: TGTGCCACCTCATCTTACCGGGACAACTATAATTCACCCCTCCACTTT; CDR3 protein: CATSSYRDNYNSPLHF
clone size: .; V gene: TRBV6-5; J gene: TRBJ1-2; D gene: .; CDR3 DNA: TGTGCCAGCAGTTCAGGGGTGGGCTATGGCTACACCTTC; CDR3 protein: CASSSGVGYGYTF